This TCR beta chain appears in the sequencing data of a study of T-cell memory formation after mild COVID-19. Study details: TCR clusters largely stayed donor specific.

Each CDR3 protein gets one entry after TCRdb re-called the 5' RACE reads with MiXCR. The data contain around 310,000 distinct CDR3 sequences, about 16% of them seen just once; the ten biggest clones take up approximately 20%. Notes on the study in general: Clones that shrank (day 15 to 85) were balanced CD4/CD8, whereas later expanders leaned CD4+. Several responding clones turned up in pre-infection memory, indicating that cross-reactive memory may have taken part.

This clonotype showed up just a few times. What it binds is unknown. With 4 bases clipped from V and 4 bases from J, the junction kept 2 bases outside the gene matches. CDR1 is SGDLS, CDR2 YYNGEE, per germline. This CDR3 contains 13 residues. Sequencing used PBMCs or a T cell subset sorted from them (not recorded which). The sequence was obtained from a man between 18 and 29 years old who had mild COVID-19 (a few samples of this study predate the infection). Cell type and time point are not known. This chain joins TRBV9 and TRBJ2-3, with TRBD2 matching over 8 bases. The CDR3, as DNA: TGTGCCAGCAGCCAAGCGGGGGCAGATACGCAGTATTTT. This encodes CASSQAGADTQYF.